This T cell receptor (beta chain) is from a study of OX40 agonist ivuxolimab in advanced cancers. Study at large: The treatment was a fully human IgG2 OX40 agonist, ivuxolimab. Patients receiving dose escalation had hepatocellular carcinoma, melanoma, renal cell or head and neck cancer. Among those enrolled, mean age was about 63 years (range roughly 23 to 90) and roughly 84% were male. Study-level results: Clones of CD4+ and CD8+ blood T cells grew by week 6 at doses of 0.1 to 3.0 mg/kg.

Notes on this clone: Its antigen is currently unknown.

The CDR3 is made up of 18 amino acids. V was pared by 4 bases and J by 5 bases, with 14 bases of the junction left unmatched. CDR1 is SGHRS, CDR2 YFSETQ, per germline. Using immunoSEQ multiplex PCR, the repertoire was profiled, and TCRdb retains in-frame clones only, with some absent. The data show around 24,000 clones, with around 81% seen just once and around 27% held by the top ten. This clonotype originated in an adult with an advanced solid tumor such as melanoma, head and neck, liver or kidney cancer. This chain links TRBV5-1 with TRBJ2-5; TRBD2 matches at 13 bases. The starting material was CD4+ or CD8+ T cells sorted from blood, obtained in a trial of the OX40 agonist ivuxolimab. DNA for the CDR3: TGCGCCAGCAGCCGGGGACTAGCGGGGCTCCCCGGGGGGGAGACCCAGTACTTC. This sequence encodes CASSRGLAGLPGGETQYF.